This TCR beta chain was recorded in a study of neurological immune-mediated disorders. TCRdb ran MiXCR on the 5' RACE reads and lists one entry per CDR3 protein. The table has roughly 36,000 distinct CDR3 sequences, about 3.2% seen once. Study conclusions and caveats: The absence of shared CDR3 amino acid sequences among expanded clones across subjects suggests private repertoires in all groups.

This clonotype appeared many times. Its antigen is still unknown. Time point denoted: longitudinal time-point 1 (baseline). Unsorted libraries used 2 million PBMCs kept at -80 degrees C. CDR3 length: 14 amino acids. Trimming pared 3 bases from V and 2 bases from J, leaving 10 bases between. This TCR derives from a woman aged 55-75 years with multiple sclerosis. The sequenced sample was PBMCs. The V call is TRBV12-3 or TRBV12-4, the J call TRBJ2-5, with D perhaps TRBD2 (6 bases). The CDR3 here is CASSFRGTQETQYF. The CDR3 nucleotides read TGTGCCAGCAGTTTCCGGGGGACTCAAGAGACCCAGTACTTC.